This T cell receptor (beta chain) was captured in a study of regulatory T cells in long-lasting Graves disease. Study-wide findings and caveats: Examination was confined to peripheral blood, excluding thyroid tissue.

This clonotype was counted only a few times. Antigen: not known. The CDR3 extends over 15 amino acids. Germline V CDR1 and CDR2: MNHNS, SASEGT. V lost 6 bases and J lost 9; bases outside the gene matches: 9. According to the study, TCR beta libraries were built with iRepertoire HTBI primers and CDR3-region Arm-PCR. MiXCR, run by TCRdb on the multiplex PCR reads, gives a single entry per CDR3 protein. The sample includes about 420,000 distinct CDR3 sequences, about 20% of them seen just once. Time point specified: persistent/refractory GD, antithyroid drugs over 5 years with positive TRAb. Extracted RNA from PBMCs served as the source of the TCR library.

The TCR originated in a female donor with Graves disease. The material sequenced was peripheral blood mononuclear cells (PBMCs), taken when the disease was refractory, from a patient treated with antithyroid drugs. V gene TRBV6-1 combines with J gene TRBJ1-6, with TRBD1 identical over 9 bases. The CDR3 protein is CASSDRGKSSSPLHF. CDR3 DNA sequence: TGTGCCAGCAGCGACAGGGGGAAGAGTAGTTCACCCCTCCACTTT.